The T cell receptor (beta chain) described here comes from a study of radiation and T cells in renal cell carcinoma. Deletions cut 5 bases from V and 2 bases from J, with 14 bases between. The CDR3 runs 14 residues. Germline values: CDR1 SGHRS, CDR2 YFSETQ. Clones were read by immunoSEQ multiplex PCR, and TCRdb kept only the in-frame ones, dropping some. The sample has 120,000 or so clones; 65% to 85% are singletons. Time point of the sample: blood 2 weeks post-SBRT. Documented treatment: 15 Gy SBRT to primary tumor, nephrectomy 4 weeks later. This clone was seen more than once but under ten times. The sample consisted of blood, taken from a patient whose treatment included radiotherapy and nephrectomy. The sequence was collected from a man aged 50 or older with renal cell carcinoma. The V call is TRBV5-1, the J call TRBJ2-7, with D possibly being TRBD2 (6 bases). CDR3 coding DNA: TGCGCCAGCAGTTTCAGGACTACCGCCTACGAGCAGTACTTC. It codes for CASSFRTTAYEQYF. Complete variable domain (other parts from reference TRBV5-1 and TRBJ2-7): KAGVTQTPRYLIKTRGQQVTLSCSPISGHRSVSWYQQTPGQGLQFLFEYFSETQRNKGNFPGRFSGRQFSNSRSEMNVSTLELGDSALYLCASSFRTTAYEQYFGPGTRLTVT.